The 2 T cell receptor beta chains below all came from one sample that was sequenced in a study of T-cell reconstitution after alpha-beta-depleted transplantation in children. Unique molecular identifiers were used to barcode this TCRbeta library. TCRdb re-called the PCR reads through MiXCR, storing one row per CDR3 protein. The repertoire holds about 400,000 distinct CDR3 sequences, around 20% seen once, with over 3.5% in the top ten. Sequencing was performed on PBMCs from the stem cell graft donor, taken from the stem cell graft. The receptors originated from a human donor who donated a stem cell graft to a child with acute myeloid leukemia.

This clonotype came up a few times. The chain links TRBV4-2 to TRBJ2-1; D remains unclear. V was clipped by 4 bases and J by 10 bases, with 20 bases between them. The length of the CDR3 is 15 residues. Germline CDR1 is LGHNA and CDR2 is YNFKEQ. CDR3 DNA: TGTGCCAGCAGCCCCCTATCAACGAATCACGGGGAGCAGTTCTTC. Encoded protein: CASSPLSTNHGEQFF.

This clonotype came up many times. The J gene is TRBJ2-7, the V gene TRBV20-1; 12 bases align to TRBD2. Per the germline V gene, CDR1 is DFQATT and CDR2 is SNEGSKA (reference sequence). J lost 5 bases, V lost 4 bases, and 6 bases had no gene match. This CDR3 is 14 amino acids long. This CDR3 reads CSATLTSGRNEQYF. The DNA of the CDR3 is TGCAGTGCTACTCTTACTAGCGGGAGGAACGAGCAGTACTTC.